Reported below is one TCR beta chain. Its antigen is not known. Germline V lookup: CDR1 MNHNS, CDR2 SASEGT. The V gene lost 4 bases and the J gene lost 6 bases, with 22 bases spanning the gap. The CDR3 is made up of 16 amino acids. TCRdb keeps only in-frame clones here, not all; method: immunoSEQ multiplex PCR. The sample holds about 89,000 clones, approximately 83% seen once. No infections or other immune events were documented during collection. These data come from a study of identifying expanded T cells in peripheral blood. Study-level results: Approximately 1.1 clones differed between technical replicates, versus approximately 17 and 20 over time. Clone count variance between two-week samples rose with total template count.

This chain uses TRBV6-1 with TRBJ2-7, with D perhaps being TRBD1 or TRBD2 (5 bases each). The origin of this receptor is a person aged 18 to 70 in good health. The sequenced sample was blood. Here the CDR3 DNA reads TGTGCCAGCAGTGCGACCGTCACTGGGGCAGGGACCGAGCAGTACTTC. It encodes CASSATVTGAGTEQYF.